This TCR beta chain was found in a study of shared clonotypes between healthy human individuals. Study findings and constraints: Among non-shared clonotypes, generation probabilities were lower than among those shared by all four donors. What rarefaction showed was incomplete sorted-subset sequencing despite large depth.

Germline-derived CDR1 and CDR2 are SNHLY and FYNNEI. The CDR3 totals 16 residues. V dropped 2 bases and J dropped 2 bases, with 13 bases sitting between them. Of note for this clone: Its specificity is unknown.

CD45RO-negative cells were positively selected for CCR7, leaving out terminally differentiated effector memory CD45RA+ cells. The protocol was immunoSEQ multiplex PCR, while the TCRdb copy is restricted to in-frame clones and leaves out a portion. The data hold hundreds of thousands of clones, with around 95% observed a single time. The specimen was naive CD8+ T cells sorted from blood. The chain is built from TRBV2 and TRBJ2-1; D may be TRBD2 (6 bases). The TCR was taken from a young woman in good health. The CDR3 protein is CASSERSGSAYNEQFF. DNA of the CDR3: TGTGCCAGCAGTGAAAGGTCCGGGAGTGCCTACAATGAGCAGTTCTTC. Full variable domain (remainder filled in from reference TRBV2 and TRBJ2-1): EPEVTQTPSHQVTQMGQEVILRCVPISNHLYFYWYRQILGQKVEFLVSFYNNEISEKSEIFDDQFSVERPDGSNFTLKIRSTKLEDSAMYFCASSERSGSAYNEQFFGPGTRLTVL.